What follows are 19 T cell receptor beta chains derived from one specimen sequenced in a study of blood T cell repertoires in COVID-19. Only in-frame clones appear in the TCRdb table, and some are missing; sequencing was by immunoSEQ multiplex PCR. The table has around 90,000 clones, around 81% seen once; the top ten hold 10% to 15%. The material sequenced was peripheral blood. These receptors were obtained from a woman aged 70-85 years with active or convalescent COVID-19.

V gene TRBV6-6 combines with J gene TRBJ2-4; 13 bases are a match to TRBD2. Losses at the gene ends were 5 bases for V and 1 base for J; bases not matched to a gene: 5. The germline V gene has CDR1 MNHNY and CDR2 SVGAGI (reference sequence). CDR3 size: 17 residues. The CDR3 region has the DNA TGTGCCAGCAGTCCCCTGACTAGCGGGAGGGCCAAAAACATTCAGTACTTC. This codes for CASSPLTSGRAKNIQYF.

This clone has a handful of counts. The V and J genes are TRBV4-1 and TRBJ1-6, with D unresolved. V dropped 2 bases and J dropped 7 bases, with 15 bases sitting between them. Germline V lookup: CDR1 MGHRA, CDR2 YSYEKL. The CDR3 totals 16 residues. For the CDR3, the DNA is TGCGCCAGCAGCCAAACTCTAACAATCAGGAATTCACCCCTCCACTTT. Protein product: CASSQTLTIRNSPLHF.

The chain joins TRBV2 to TRBJ2-2; 7 positions agree with TRBD1. Germline V gene lookup returns CDR1 SNHLY and CDR2 FYNNEI. CDR3 size: 13 residues. After removal of 6 bases from V and 5 bases from J, the junction contained 3 bases not matched to a gene. The CDR3 loop is CASRRTGTGELFF. The CDR3 DNA reads TGTGCCAGCAGGAGGACAGGTACCGGGGAGCTGTTTTTT.

The chain recombines TRBV2 with TRBJ2-3; 10 bases are a match to TRBD2. From germline, CDR1 is SNHLY and CDR2 FYNNEI. CDR3 length: 16 residues. Losses at the gene ends were 3 bases for V and 2 bases for J; bases not matched to a gene: 5. CDR3 region: CASSDRLAGATDTQYF. In nucleotides, the CDR3 is TGTGCCAGCAGTGACAGGCTAGCGGGGGCCACAGATACGCAGTATTTT.

The chain couples TRBV18 to TRBJ1-2; D possibly corresponds to TRBD1 (6 bases). The germline gives CDR1 KGHSH, CDR2 LQKENI. The CDR3 sequence is 13 residues long. The germline V and J ends were trimmed by 4 bases and 8 bases, with 14 bases remaining between them. The CDR3 region has the DNA TGTGCCAGCTCACTCGGACAGATCCGAGGCTACACCTTC. This gives the protein CASSLGQIRGYTF.

This clone has more than one count but fewer than ten. The CDR3 sequence is CASSFGGMVASPLHF. Written as DNA, the CDR3 is TGTGCCAGCAGCTTCGGGGGTATGGTTGCTTCACCCCTCCACTTT. The chain joins TRBV7-8 to TRBJ1-6, with a possible D match to TRBD1 (5 bases). Germline V gives CDR1 SGHVS, CDR2 FQNEAQ. V was shortened by 3 bases and J by 9 bases, with 15 bases between the two germline ends. This CDR3 comprises 15 residues.

The V gene is TRBV6-5, the J gene TRBJ2-7, with a weak D call TRBD2 (5 bases). V lost 2 bases and J 6 bases, leaving 17 bases between the germline ends. CDR3 length equals 15 residues. Per the germline V gene, CDR1 is MNHEY and CDR2 is SVGAGI. The CDR3 protein is CASSYLGLPRGEQYF. As DNA, the CDR3 is TGTGCCAGCAGTTACCTCGGACTGCCTCGGGGCGAGCAGTACTTC.

The chain couples TRBV6-2 or TRBV6-3 to TRBJ2-7; TRBD1 matches 8 bases. V was pared by 4 bases and J by 3 bases, with 5 bases of the junction left unmatched. The CDR3 runs to 14 residues. Germline CDR1 is MNHEY and CDR2 is SVGEGT. The CDR3 loop is CASSFLTGVYEQYF. As DNA, the CDR3 is TGTGCCAGCAGTTTTCTGACAGGGGTCTACGAGCAGTACTTC.

The chain has TRBV5-1 and TRBJ1-6; 7 bases map to TRBD1. CDR1 is SGHRS and CDR2 is YFSETQ in the germline V gene. The CDR3 runs 13 residues. V was clipped by 7 bases and J by 9 bases; unmatched bases: 7. CDR3 region: CASGQDGGSPLHF. The CDR3 DNA follows: TGCGCCAGCGGACAGGATGGCGGTTCACCCCTCCACTTT.

The chain recombines TRBV2 with TRBJ1-5, with unresolved D. Trimming pared 1 base from V and 6 bases from J, leaving 10 bases between. Germline-derived CDR1 and CDR2 are SNHLY and FYNNEI. This CDR3 contains 14 residues. CDR3 sequence (DNA): TGTGCCAGCAGTGAAGGGCTTGGCTCTCAGCCCCAGCATTTT. It is translated as CASSEGLGSQPQHF.

The J gene is TRBJ2-5, the V gene TRBV10-3; no reliable D call. Germline V CDR1 and CDR2: ENHRY, SYGVKD. This CDR3 contains 10 residues. Trimming shortened V by 4 bases and J by 9 bases, and 6 bases separated the two germline ends. The CDR3 DNA follows: TGTGCCATCAGTGGGGCCCCCCAGTACTTC. As protein: CAISGAPQYF.

This sequence joins TRBV18 and TRBJ1-1, with D maybe TRBD1 (5 bases). From germline, CDR1 is KGHSH and CDR2 LQKENI. CDR3 length: 15 amino acids. Trimming removed 0 bases at V and 6 bases at J, with 14 bases between. The CDR3, as DNA: TGTGCCAGCTCACCACCGTCGGTCAGGGAGGCTGAAGCTTTCTTT. It codes for CASSPPSVREAEAFF. Based on the CDR3 plus reference TRBV18 and TRBJ1-1, the full variable domain is NAGVMQNPRHLVRRRGQEARLRCSPMKGHSHVYWYRQLPEEGLKFMVYLQKENIIDESGMPKERFSAEFPKEGPSILRIQQVVRGDSAAYFCASSPPSVREAEAFFGQGTRLTVV.

The chain employs TRBV7-9 and TRBJ2-1, with D perhaps matching TRBD2 (5 bases). Trimming took 5 bases from V and 8 from J, leaving 13 bases between them. From germline, CDR1 is SEHNR and CDR2 FQNEAQ (reference sequence). This CDR3 has 13 residues. The CDR3 nucleotides read TGTGCCAGCAGCCCACCAGGACTCCATGAGCAGTTCTTC. Its protein product is CASSPPGLHEQFF.

The V and J genes are TRBV7-9 and TRBJ1-1; D is unresolved. Trimming cost V 5 bases and J 3 bases, with 13 bases left between them. The CDR3 consists of 14 residues. The germline V gene encodes CDR1 SEHNR and CDR2 FQNEAQ (reference sequence). CDR3 in amino acids: CASSPTETDTEAFF. The CDR3, as DNA: TGTGCCAGCAGCCCAACAGAGACCGACACTGAAGCTTTCTTT.

The chain is built from TRBV7-6 and TRBJ2-1; no reliable D call. This CDR3 contains 18 residues. V was clipped by 5 bases and J by 0 bases, with 20 bases between them. CDR1 is SGHVS, CDR2 FNYEAQ, per germline. CDR3 protein: CASSLAVRQFDSYNEQFF. The CDR3 DNA reads TGTGCCAGCAGCCTCGCCGTGCGGCAGTTTGACTCCTACAATGAGCAGTTCTTC.

The DNA for the CDR3 is TGCAGCGGTTACAGGGGGAACACTGAAGCTTTCTTT. Its translation: CSGYRGNTEAFF. V and J are TRBV29-1 and TRBJ1-1; the match to TRBD1 covers 7 bases. The V segment lost 7 bases and the J segment 1 base; nucleotides outside the gene matches: 3. Germline values: CDR1 SQVTM, CDR2 ANQGSEA. CDR3 length equals 12 residues.

The chain carries TRBV2 and TRBJ2-7; D is possibly TRBD2 (6 bases). CDR3 length equals 15 residues. Trimming shortened V by 3 bases and J by 4 bases, and 16 bases separated the two germline ends. Germline CDR1 is SNHLY and CDR2 is FYNNEI. CDR3 sequence (DNA): TGTGCCAGCAGTGATAGGCGGGGTGACCCGTACGAGCAGTACTTC. It specifies CASSDRRGDPYEQYF.

The rearrangement links TRBV11-2 to TRBJ2-5; 9 positions match TRBD1. The V gene's germline CDR1 is SGHAT and CDR2 FQNNGV. Trimming removed 4 bases from V and 5 bases from J; junction bases left unmatched: 14. This CDR3 spans 17 amino acids. The CDR3 loop reads CASSSKGTGILRETQYF. For the CDR3, the DNA is TGTGCCAGCAGCTCCAAAGGGACAGGGATCTTGAGGGAGACCCAGTACTTC.

The chain employs TRBV9 and TRBJ1-2, with TRBD1 matching over 8 bases. CDR1 SGDLS and CDR2 YYNGEE come from the germline V gene. V shed 0 bases and J 7 bases; nucleotides not matched to a gene: 11. The CDR3 sequence is 16 residues long. In DNA, the CDR3 is TGTGCCAGCAGCGTAGACCCAGGGGGCGCGTCTGGTGGCTACACCTTC. Residues: CASSVDPGGASGGYTF.